This TCR beta chain was retrieved from a study of technical replicates of blood from a few donors. Sequenced by immunoSEQ multiplex PCR; TCRdb stores in-frame clones only, minus some. Among more than 65,000 clones, roughly 95% were seen once, and the ten largest hold 0.2% to 0.3%. CDR1 GTSNPN and CDR2 SVGIG come from the germline V gene (reference sequence). V was pared by 0 bases and J by 5 bases, with 10 bases between. This CDR3 is 14 amino acids long. This receptor was obtained from a human donor in good health. Material for sequencing was T cells isolated from PBMCs. This chain joins TRBV30 and TRBJ1-4; possible D gene TRBD1, 5 bases. CDR3 bases: TGTGCCTGGAGTGTGGGCAGGGCAAATGAAAAACTGTTTTTT. Its protein is CAWSVGRANEKLFF.